This T cell receptor (beta chain) was recovered during a study of blood T cell repertoires in COVID-19. Across the study: Italy, Spain and the United States were the sources of the convalescent and acute COVID-19 samples. PBMCs, B-cell-depleted T cells, or T cells provided the cDNA or gDNA that made up the material.

This CDR3 comprises 15 residues. Germline V gene lookup returns CDR1 SGHRS and CDR2 YFSETQ. V shed 0 bases, J shed 7 bases, and the junction held 3 bases outside the gene matches. In the study's own analysis: Nucleated cell counts were estimated from reference gene primer amplification. Sequencing used immunoSEQ multiplex PCR; TCRdb keeps in-frame clones, though not all of them. That table is the source of V, J and clone size, and D and trimming were worked out from the DNA. The data hold around 64,000 clones, with about nine tenths observed a single time. The receptor was derived from a man aged 25-45 years with acute or convalescent COVID-19. V and J are TRBV5-1 and TRBJ1-4; 10 positions agree with TRBD1. Sequencing used peripheral blood. In DNA, the CDR3 is TGCGCCAGCAGCTTGGCCGGGACAGGGGCTGAAAAACTGTTTTTT. Encoded protein: CASSLAGTGAEKLFF.